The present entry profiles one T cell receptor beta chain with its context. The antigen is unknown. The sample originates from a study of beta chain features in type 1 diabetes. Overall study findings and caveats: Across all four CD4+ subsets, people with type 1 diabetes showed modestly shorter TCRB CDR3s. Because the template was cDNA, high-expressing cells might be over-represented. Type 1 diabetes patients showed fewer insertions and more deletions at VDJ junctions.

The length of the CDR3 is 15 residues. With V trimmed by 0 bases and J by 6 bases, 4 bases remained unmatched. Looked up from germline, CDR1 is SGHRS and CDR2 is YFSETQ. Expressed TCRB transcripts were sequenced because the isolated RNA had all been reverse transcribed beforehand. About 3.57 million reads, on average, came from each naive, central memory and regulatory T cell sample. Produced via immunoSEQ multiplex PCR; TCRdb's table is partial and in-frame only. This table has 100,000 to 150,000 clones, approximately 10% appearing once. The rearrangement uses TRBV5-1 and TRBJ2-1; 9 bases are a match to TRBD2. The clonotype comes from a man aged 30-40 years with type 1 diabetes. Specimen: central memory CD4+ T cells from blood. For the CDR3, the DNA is TGCGCCAGCAGCTTGGTGGCGGGGGGGAGCAATGAGCAGTTCTTC. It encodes CASSLVAGGSNEQFF.